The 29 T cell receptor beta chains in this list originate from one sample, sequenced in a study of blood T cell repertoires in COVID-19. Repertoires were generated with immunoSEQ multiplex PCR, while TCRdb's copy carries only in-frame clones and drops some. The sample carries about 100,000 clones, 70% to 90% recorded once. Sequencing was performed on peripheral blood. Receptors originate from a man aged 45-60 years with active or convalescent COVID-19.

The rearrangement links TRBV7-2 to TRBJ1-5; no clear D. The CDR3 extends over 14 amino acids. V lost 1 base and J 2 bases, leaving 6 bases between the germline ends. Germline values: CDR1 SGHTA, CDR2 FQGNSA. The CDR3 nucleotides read TGTGCCAGCAGCTTAGGCTCGGGCAATCAGCCCCAGCATTTT. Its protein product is CASSLGSGNQPQHF.

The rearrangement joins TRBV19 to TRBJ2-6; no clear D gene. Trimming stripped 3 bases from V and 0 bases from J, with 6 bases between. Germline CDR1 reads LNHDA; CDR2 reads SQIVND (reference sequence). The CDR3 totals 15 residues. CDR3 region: CASSIRDSGANVLTF. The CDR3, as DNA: TGTGCCAGTAGTATCCGAGACTCTGGGGCCAACGTCCTGACTTTC.

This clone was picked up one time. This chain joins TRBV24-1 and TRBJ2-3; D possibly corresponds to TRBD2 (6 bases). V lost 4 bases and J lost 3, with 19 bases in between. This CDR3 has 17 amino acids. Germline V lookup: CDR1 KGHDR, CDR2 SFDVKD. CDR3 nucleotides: TGTGCCACCAGTGACCCCAACAGGTGGGGGGATACAGATACGCAGTATTTT. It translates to CATSDPNRWGDTDTQYF.

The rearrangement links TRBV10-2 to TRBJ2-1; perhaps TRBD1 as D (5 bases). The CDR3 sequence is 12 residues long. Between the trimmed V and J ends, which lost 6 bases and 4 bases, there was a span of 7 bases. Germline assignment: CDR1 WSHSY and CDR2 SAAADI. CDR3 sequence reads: CASRDTYNEQFF. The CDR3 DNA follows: TGCGCCAGCAGGGACACTTACAATGAGCAGTTCTTC.

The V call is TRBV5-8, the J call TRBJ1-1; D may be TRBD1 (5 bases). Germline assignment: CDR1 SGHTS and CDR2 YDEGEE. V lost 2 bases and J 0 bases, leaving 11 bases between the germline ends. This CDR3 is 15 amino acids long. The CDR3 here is CASSFRERLNTEAFF. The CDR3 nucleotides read TGTGCCAGCAGCTTCAGGGAACGATTGAACACTGAAGCTTTCTTT.

CDR3 nucleotides: TGTGCCAGCAGCGCCCCCCGGGACCAAGAGACCCAGTACTTC. Its translation: CASSAPRDQETQYF. The chain employs TRBV7-2 and TRBJ2-5, with D unresolved. The germline V gene encodes CDR1 SGHTA and CDR2 FQGNSA. V was shortened by 5 bases and J by 0 bases, with 10 bases between the two germline ends. There are 14 residues in the CDR3.

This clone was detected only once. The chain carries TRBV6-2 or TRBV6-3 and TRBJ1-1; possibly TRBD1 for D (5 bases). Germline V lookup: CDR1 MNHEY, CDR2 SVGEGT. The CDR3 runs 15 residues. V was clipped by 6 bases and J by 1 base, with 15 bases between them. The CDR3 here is CASRPPLGGNTEAFF. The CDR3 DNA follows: TGTGCCAGCAGGCCTCCTCTGGGGGGGAACACTGAAGCTTTCTTT.

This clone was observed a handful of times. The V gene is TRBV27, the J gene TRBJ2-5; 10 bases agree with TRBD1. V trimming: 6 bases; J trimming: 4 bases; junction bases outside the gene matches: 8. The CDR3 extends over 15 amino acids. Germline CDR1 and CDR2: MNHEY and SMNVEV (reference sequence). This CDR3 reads CASSAGQGSRETQYF. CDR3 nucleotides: TGTGCCAGCAGCGCGGGACAGGGGAGCCGAGAGACCCAGTACTTC.

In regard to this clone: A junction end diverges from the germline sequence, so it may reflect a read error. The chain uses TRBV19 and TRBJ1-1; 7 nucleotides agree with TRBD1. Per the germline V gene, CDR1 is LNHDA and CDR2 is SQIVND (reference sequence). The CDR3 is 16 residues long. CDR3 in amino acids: CASRIGWTGPNTEAFF. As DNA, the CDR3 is TGTGCCAGTAGAATAGGGTGGACAGGTCCCAACACTGAAGCTTTCTTT.

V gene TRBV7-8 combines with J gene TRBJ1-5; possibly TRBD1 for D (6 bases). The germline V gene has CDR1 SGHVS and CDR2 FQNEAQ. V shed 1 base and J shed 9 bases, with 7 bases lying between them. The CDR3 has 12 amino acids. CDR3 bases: TGTGCCAGCAGCTTAGAAGGGGGGCCCCAGCATTTT. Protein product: CASSLEGGPQHF.

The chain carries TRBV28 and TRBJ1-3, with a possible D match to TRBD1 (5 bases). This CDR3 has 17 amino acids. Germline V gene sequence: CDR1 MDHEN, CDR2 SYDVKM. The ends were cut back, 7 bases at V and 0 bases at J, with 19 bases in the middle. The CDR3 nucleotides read TGTGCCAGCATTGGGGCAGCGGGCCAAAGCTCTGGAAACACCATATATTTT. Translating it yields CASIGAAGQSSGNTIYF.

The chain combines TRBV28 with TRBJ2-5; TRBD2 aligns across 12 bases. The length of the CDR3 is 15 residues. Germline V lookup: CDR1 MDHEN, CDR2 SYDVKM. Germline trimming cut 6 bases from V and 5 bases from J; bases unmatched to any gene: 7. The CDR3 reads CASSDLAGGRETQYF. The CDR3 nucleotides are TGTGCCAGCAGCGACCTAGCGGGGGGGCGGGAGACCCAGTACTTC. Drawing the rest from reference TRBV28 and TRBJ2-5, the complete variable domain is DVKVTQSSRYLVKRTGEKVFLECVQDMDHENMFWYRQDPGLGLRLIYFSYDVKMKEKGDIPEGYSVSREKKERFSLILESASTNQTSMYLCASSDLAGGRETQYFGPGTRLLVL.

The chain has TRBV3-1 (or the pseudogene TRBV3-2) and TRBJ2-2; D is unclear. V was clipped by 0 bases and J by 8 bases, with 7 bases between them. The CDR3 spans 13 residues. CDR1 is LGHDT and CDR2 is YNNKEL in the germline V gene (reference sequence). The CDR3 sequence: CASSQEVAGELFF. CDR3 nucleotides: TGTGCCAGCAGCCAAGAGGTGGCAGGGGAGCTGTTTTTT.

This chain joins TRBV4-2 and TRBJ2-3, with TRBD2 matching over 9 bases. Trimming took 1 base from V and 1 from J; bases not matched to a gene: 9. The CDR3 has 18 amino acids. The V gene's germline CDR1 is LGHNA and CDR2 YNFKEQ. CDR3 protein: CASSQVSGGRAGTDTQYF. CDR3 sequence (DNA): TGTGCCAGCAGCCAAGTGAGCGGGGGGCGAGCTGGCACAGATACGCAGTATTTT.

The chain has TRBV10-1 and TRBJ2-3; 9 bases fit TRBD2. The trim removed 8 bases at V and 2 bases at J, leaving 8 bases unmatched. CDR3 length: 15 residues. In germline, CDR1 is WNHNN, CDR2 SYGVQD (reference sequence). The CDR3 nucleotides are TGCGCCAGCTCACTAGCGGGTGGAATCACAGATACGCAGTATTTT. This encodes CASSLAGGITDTQYF.

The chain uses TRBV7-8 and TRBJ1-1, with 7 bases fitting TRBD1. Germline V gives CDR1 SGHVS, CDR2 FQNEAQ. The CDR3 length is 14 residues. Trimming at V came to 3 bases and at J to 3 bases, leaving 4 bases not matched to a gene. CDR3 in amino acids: CASSFLQGDTEAFF. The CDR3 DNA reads TGTGCCAGCAGCTTTCTGCAGGGGGACACTGAAGCTTTCTTT.

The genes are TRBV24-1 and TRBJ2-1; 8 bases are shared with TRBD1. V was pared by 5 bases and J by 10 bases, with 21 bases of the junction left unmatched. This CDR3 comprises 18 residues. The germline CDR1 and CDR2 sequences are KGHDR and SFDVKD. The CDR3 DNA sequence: TGTGCCACCAGTGCTACGATCTCGGGACAGGTTTCTAATGGAGAGCAGTTCTTC. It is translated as CATSATISGQVSNGEQFF.

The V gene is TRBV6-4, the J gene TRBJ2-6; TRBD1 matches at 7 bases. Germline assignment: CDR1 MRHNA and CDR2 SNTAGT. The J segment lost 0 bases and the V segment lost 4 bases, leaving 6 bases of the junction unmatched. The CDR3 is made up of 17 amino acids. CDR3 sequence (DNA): TGTGCCAGCAGTGGAACCGGGACAGACTCTGGGGCCAACGTCCTGACTTTC. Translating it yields CASSGTGTDSGANVLTF.

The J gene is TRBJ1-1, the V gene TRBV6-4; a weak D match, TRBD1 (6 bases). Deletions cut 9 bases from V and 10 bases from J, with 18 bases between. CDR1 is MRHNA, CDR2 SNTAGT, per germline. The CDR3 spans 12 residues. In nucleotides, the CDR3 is TGTGCCAGAAGGAATACAGGGATATTAGCTTTCTTT. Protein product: CARRNTGILAFF.

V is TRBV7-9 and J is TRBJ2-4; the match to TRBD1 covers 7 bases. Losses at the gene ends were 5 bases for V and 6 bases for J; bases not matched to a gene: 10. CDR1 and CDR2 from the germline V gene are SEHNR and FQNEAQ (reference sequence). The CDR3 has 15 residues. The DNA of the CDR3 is TGTGCCAGCAGCCCTACGACAGGGTCGAGAAACATTCAGTACTTC. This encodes CASSPTTGSRNIQYF.

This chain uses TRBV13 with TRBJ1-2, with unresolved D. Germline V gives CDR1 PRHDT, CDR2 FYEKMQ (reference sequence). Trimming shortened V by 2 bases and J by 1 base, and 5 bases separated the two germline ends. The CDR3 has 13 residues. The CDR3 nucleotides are TGTGCCAGCAGCTTAAACAGTAACTATGGCTACACCTTC. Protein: CASSLNSNYGYTF. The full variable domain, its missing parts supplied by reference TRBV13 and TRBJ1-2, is AAGVIQSPRHLIKEKRETATLKCYPIPRHDTVYWYQQGPGQDPQFLISFYEKMQSDKGSIPDRFSAQQFSDYHSELNMSSLELGDSALYFCASSLNSNYGYTFGSGTRLTVV.

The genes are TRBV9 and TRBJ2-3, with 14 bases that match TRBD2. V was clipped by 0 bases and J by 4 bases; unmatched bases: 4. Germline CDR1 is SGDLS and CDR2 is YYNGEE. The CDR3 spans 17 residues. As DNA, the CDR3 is TGTGCCAGCAGCGTAGCAAGACTAGCGGGGGGGCCAGATACGCAGTATTTT. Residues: CASSVARLAGGPDTQYF.

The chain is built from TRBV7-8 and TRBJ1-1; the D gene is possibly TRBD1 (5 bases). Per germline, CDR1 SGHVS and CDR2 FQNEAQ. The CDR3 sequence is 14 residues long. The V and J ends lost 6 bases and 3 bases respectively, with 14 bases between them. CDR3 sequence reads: CASSSKGLDTEAFF. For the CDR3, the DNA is TGTGCCAGCAGTTCTAAGGGGTTGGACACTGAAGCTTTCTTT.

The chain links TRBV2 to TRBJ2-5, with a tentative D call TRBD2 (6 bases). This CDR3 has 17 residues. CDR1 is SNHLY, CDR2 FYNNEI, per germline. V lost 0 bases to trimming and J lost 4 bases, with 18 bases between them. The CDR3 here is CASSEALLLPGAETQYF. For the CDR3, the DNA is TGTGCCAGCAGTGAAGCGCTACTCCTCCCGGGAGCAGAGACCCAGTACTTC. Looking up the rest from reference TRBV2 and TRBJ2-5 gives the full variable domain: EPEVTQTPSHQVTQMGQEVILRCVPISNHLYFYWYRQILGQKVEFLVSFYNNEISEKSEIFDDQFSVERPDGSNFTLKIRSTKLEDSAMYFCASSEALLLPGAETQYFGPGTRLLVL.

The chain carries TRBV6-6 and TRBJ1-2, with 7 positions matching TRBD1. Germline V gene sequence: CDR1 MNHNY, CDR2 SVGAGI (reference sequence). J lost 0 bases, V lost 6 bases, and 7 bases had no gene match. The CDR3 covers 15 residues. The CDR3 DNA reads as TGTGCCAGCAGCCTTGAGGGGGCCGCTAACTATGGCTACACCTTC. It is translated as CASSLEGAANYGYTF.

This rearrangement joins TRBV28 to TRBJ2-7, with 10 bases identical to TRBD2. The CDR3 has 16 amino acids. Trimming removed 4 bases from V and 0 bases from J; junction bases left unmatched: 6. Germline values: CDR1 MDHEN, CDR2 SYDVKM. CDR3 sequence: CASSSTGTSVSYEQYV. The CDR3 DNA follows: TGTGCCAGCAGTTCAACCGGGACTAGCGTCTCCTACGAGCAGTACGTC.

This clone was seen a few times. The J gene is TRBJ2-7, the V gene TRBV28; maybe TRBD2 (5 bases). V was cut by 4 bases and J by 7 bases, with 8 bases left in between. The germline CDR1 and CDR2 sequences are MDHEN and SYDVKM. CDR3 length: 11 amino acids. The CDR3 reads CASSSRGEQYV. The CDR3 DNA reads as TGTGCCAGCAGTTCTAGAGGGGAGCAGTACGTC.

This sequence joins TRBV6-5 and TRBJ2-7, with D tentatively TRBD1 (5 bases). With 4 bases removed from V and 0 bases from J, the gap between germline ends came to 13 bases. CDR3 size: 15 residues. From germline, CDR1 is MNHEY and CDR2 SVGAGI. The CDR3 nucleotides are TGTGCCAGCAGTTGGATCAGGGCCAGCTCCTACGAGCAGTACGTC. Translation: CASSWIRASSYEQYV.

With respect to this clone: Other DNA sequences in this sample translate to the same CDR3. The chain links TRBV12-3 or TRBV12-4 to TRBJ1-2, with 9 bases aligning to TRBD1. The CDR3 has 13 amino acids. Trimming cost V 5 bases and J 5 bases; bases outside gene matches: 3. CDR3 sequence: CASSHGTGYGYTF. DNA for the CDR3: TGTGCCAGCAGTCACGGGACAGGGTATGGCTACACCTTC.